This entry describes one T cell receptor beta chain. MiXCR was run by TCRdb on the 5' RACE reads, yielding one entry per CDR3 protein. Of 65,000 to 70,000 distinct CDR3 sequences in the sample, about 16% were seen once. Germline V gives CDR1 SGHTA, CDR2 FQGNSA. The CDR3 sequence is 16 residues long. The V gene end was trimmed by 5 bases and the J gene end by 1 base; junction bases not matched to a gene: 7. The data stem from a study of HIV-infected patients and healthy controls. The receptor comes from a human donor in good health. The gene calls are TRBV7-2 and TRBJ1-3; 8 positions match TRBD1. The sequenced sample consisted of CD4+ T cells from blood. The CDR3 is CASSLRQGRSGNTIYF. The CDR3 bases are TGTGCCAGCAGCCTCCGACAGGGGCGGTCTGGAAACACCATATATTTT.